The present TCR beta chain was sequenced within a study of OX40 agonist ivuxolimab in advanced cancers. The wider study: Patients received the agonistic anti-OX40 (CD134) antibody ivuxolimab. Patients in the trial were receiving intravenous ivuxolimab every 2 weeks, at doses of 0.01 to 10 mg/kg. Three patients showed partial responses: one hepatocellular carcinoma and two cutaneous melanoma cases.

Produced via immunoSEQ multiplex PCR; TCRdb's table is partial and in-frame only. The table shows approximately 48,000 clones, with approximately 90% occurring only once. Germline lookup yields CDR1 SGHTS and CDR2 YDEGEE. CDR3 length: 14 residues. Between the trimmed V and J ends, which lost 4 bases and 2 bases, there was a span of 13 bases. The chain links TRBV5-8 to TRBJ2-7; D is uncertain. This TCR derives from an adult with an advanced solid tumor such as melanoma, head and neck, liver or kidney cancer. The specimen was CD4+ or CD8+ T cells sorted from blood, collected in a trial of the OX40 agonist ivuxolimab. The CDR3 loop reads CASSPRLGPYEQYF. The CDR3 DNA is TGTGCCAGCAGCCCCCGCTTAGGCCCCTACGAGCAGTACTTC.